This passage covers 22 T cell receptor beta chains from one sample sequenced in a study of T-cell memory formation after mild COVID-19. TCRdb redid the calling of the 5' RACE reads with MiXCR, one entry per CDR3 protein. The sample consists of fewer than 400,000 distinct CDR3 sequences, roughly 15% of them appearing once. Sequencing was carried out using PBMCs or a T cell subset sorted from them (not recorded which). Receptor source: a man younger than 35 who had mild COVID-19 (a few samples of this study predate the infection). Cell type and time point are not known.

The rearrangement links TRBV5-4 to TRBJ1-2; D is ambiguous. The CDR3 is made up of 14 amino acids. Trimming removed 2 bases from V and 3 bases from J, with 11 bases in between. The germline gives CDR1 SGHNT, CDR2 YYREEE (reference sequence). CDR3 in DNA: TGTGCCAGCAGCTTCAGGACGCCGGACTATGGCTACACCTTC. This sequence encodes CASSFRTPDYGYTF.

This clonotype was recorded a few times. The genes are TRBV7-2 and TRBJ1-2; D is unresolved. CDR3 size: 15 residues. V lost 5 bases, J lost 0 bases, and 13 bases lay in between. The germline CDR1 and CDR2 sequences are SGHTA and FQGNSA. CDR3 loop: CASSPDSVSNYGYTF. The CDR3 DNA reads as TGTGCCAGCAGCCCGGACTCGGTATCTAACTATGGCTACACCTTC.

This clonotype was found many times. V is TRBV28 and J is TRBJ2-1; D remains unclear. The CDR3 sequence is 9 residues long. CDR1 MDHEN and CDR2 SYDVKM come from the germline V gene. Trimming took 9 bases from V and 6 from J, leaving 3 bases between them. The CDR3 nucleotides are TGTGCCAGGATCAATGAGCAGTTCTTC. Encoded protein: CARINEQFF.

Only a few counts were recorded for this clonotype. The chain carries TRBV12-3 or TRBV12-4 and TRBJ1-2; D gene ambiguous. V lost 2 bases and J lost 5, with 9 bases in between. The CDR3 has 13 residues. The CDR3 is CASSLSNGYGYTF. The DNA for the CDR3 is TGTGCCAGCAGTTTAAGTAACGGATATGGCTACACCTTC.

This clonotype was detected only a few times. This rearrangement joins TRBV6-2 or TRBV6-3 to TRBJ1-1; D ambiguous. The germline gives CDR1 MNHEY, CDR2 SVGEGT. Deletions cut 0 bases from V and 8 bases from J, with 7 bases between. The CDR3 has 12 amino acids. In DNA, the CDR3 is TGTGCCAGCAGTTACTCGTTTAGGGAAGCTTTCTTT. Its protein product is CASSYSFREAFF.

This clonotype was counted a few times. The chain carries TRBV5-1 and TRBJ2-2; D is possibly TRBD1 (6 bases). Germline V CDR1 and CDR2: SGHRS, YFSETQ. The germline V and J ends were trimmed by 4 bases and 1 base, with 11 bases remaining between them. This CDR3 comprises 15 residues. CDR3 residues: CASSGPGQNTGELFF. In DNA, the CDR3 is TGCGCCAGCAGCGGCCCGGGACAGAACACCGGGGAGCTGTTTTTT.

This clonotype was counted only a few times. V usage is TRBV12-3 or TRBV12-4 and J usage is TRBJ2-1; D perhaps matches TRBD1 (5 bases). The CDR3 totals 15 residues. Trimming removed 0 bases at V and 2 bases at J, with 8 bases between. The CDR3 DNA is TGTGCCAGCAGTTTAGCTGGGGCTACCTACAATGAGCAGTTCTTC. Translating it yields CASSLAGATYNEQFF.

This clonotype was counted only a few times. The CDR3 DNA is TGTGCCACCAGCAGAGATACCTGGAGGGCGAATTCACCCCTCCACTTT. Encoded protein: CATSRDTWRANSPLHF. The chain is built from TRBV15 and TRBJ1-6; no definite D call. Germline V gene lookup returns CDR1 LNHNV and CDR2 YYDKDF (reference sequence). The CDR3 length is 16 residues. With 0 bases removed from V and 7 bases from J, the gap between germline ends came to 13 bases.

The chain has TRBV28 and TRBJ1-4, with D perhaps matching TRBD1 (5 bases). Between the trimmed V and J ends, which lost 4 bases and 10 bases, there was a span of 22 bases. Germline CDR1 MDHEN, CDR2 SYDVKM. The CDR3 extends over 16 amino acids. In DNA, the CDR3 is TGTGCCAGCAGTTCCGGAAGGCAGGGCGTATTGGTAAAACTGTTTTTT. Residues: CASSSGRQGVLVKLFF.

The genes are TRBV18 and TRBJ2-2; possibly TRBD1 or TRBD2 for D (6 bases each). In germline, CDR1 is KGHSH, CDR2 LQKENI. This CDR3 has 16 amino acids. Trimming pared 0 bases from V and 5 bases from J, leaving 13 bases between. The CDR3 loop reads CASSPPGGSATGELFF. In nucleotides, the CDR3 is TGTGCCAGCTCACCACCGGGGGGCTCTGCGACCGGGGAGCTGTTTTTT.

This clonotype was seen a few times. V usage is TRBV2 and J usage is TRBJ2-7; the match to TRBD2 covers 7 bases. The V segment lost 8 bases and the J segment 4 bases; nucleotides outside the gene matches: 2. This CDR3 contains 11 residues. CDR1 SNHLY and CDR2 FYNNEI come from the germline V gene. The CDR3 DNA is TGTGCCAGCGAACTAGCGTACGAGCAGTACGTC. Residues: CASELAYEQYV.

The V call is TRBV9, the J call TRBJ2-2; D is unresolved. The CDR3 is made up of 16 amino acids. With 3 bases removed from V and 0 bases from J, the gap between germline ends came to 12 bases. Germline V gene lookup returns CDR1 SGDLS and CDR2 YYNGEE. The CDR3 DNA sequence: TGTGCCAGCAGCGCCCTAGTCCGAGCGAACACCGGGGAGCTGTTTTTT. The encoded protein is CASSALVRANTGELFF.

This clonotype was seen a few times. The chain is built from TRBV12-3 or TRBV12-4 and TRBJ1-2; possible D gene TRBD1, 5 bases. The V and J ends lost 5 bases and 8 bases respectively, with 12 bases between them. The CDR3 totals 12 residues. The CDR3: CASSRGSDGYTF. The CDR3 coding sequence is TGTGCCAGCAGTAGGGGTTCGGACGGCTACACCTTC.

The V gene is TRBV24-1, the J gene TRBJ1-5; D remains ambiguous. The CDR3 is 10 residues long. V lost 10 bases to trimming and J lost 1 base, with 1 base between them. Germline-derived CDR1 and CDR2 are KGHDR and SFDVKD. CDR3 in amino acids: CATSNQPQHF. In DNA, the CDR3 is TGTGCCACGAGCAATCAGCCCCAGCATTTT.

The chain couples TRBV6-2 or TRBV6-3 to TRBJ1-1; the D is unclear. Trimming took off 3 bases at V and 4 bases at J, with 12 bases between the two ends. The CDR3 spans 14 residues. In germline, CDR1 is MNHEY, CDR2 SVGEGT. The CDR3 DNA reads as TGTGCCAGCAGTTATAGTGCGTGGGCCACTGAAGCTTTCTTT. Translated: CASSYSAWATEAFF.

This chain joins TRBV7-7 and TRBJ2-2; TRBD2 matches 9 bases. Looked up from germline, CDR1 is SSHAT and CDR2 is FNYEAQ (reference sequence). The CDR3 spans 16 residues. V trimming: 1 base; J trimming: 6 bases; junction bases outside the gene matches: 6. The chain's CDR3 is CASSLVPSGVAGELFF. The CDR3 DNA follows: TGTGCCAGCAGCTTAGTTCCTAGCGGGGTTGCCGGGGAGCTGTTTTTT.

The CDR3 region has the DNA TGCAGTGCTCCCCGCAGGGGAGGGAACACCGGGGAGCTGTTTTTT. Encoded protein: CSAPRRGGNTGELFF. The chain is built from TRBV20-1 and TRBJ2-2, with D tentatively TRBD1 or TRBD2 (6 bases each). The ends were cut back, 5 bases at V and 1 base at J, with 14 bases in the middle. The CDR3 totals 15 residues. In germline, CDR1 is DFQATT, CDR2 SNEGSKA (reference sequence).

In its sample, this clonotype was seen a few times. This chain joins TRBV20-1 and TRBJ2-7; D uncertain. The germline V gene encodes CDR1 DFQATT and CDR2 SNEGSKA (reference sequence). The germline V and J ends were trimmed by 1 base and 8 bases, with 9 bases remaining between them. The CDR3 loop spans 11 amino acids. The CDR3, as DNA: TGCAGTGCTAGAGGACCCGCCCAGCAGTACGTC. Protein product: CSARGPAQQYV.

The table lists this clonotype with a few counts. V and J are TRBV6-6 and TRBJ1-1; 9 positions match TRBD1. J was trimmed by 5 bases and V by 11 bases; bases with no gene match: 6. Germline loops: CDR1 MNHNY, CDR2 SVGAGI (reference sequence). The CDR3 covers 12 residues. CDR3 nucleotides: TGTGCCGGACAGGGGTTTAAGACTGAAGCTTTCTTT. Its protein product is CAGQGFKTEAFF.

A few counts support this clonotype. The gene calls are TRBV10-3 and TRBJ2-3; 16 bases are shared with TRBD2. The J segment lost 6 bases and the V segment lost 5 bases, leaving 11 bases of the junction unmatched. The CDR3 is 18 amino acids. Germline CDR1 ENHRY, CDR2 SYGVKD. The CDR3 DNA reads as TGTGCCATCAGTTCCGCCTGGGGACTAGCGGGGGGGTCCGATACGCAGTATTTT. As protein: CAISSAWGLAGGSDTQYF.

V gene TRBV25-1 combines with J gene TRBJ2-7; D gene uncertain. CDR1 MGHDK and CDR2 SYGVNS come from the germline V gene. Trimming removed 4 bases from V and 3 bases from J, with 4 bases in between. The CDR3 consists of 11 residues. For the CDR3, the DNA is TGTGCCAGCAGTGGCAACTACGAGCAGTACTTC. Protein sequence: CASSGNYEQYF.

There are a few counts of this clonotype. The chain links TRBV12-3 or TRBV12-4 to TRBJ2-3; D assignment may be TRBD1 or TRBD2 (5 bases each). The CDR3 runs to 15 residues. The V and J ends lost 5 bases and 2 bases respectively, with 14 bases between them. The DNA of the CDR3 is TGTGCCAGCAGTGGGACCATCTCCATCACAGATACGCAGTATTTT. Protein sequence: CASSGTISITDTQYF.